This entry lists 16 T cell receptor beta chains sequenced from one sample in a study of blood T cell repertoires in COVID-19. Clones were sequenced by immunoSEQ multiplex PCR, and TCRdb holds only the in-frame ones, with some missing. Among around 400,000 clones listed, approximately 87% were seen once. Sequencing was performed on peripheral blood. These receptors originate from a woman aged 55-70 years with COVID-19, enrolled during active disease.

This chain connects TRBV6-5 to TRBJ2-7, with TRBD2 matching over 8 bases. The V segment lost 7 bases and the J segment 3 bases; nucleotides outside the gene matches: 8. Germline V gives CDR1 MNHEY, CDR2 SVGAGI. CDR3 length equals 14 residues. Written as DNA, the CDR3 is TGTGCCAGCAAAATAGCGGGAACCAACTACGAGCAGTACTTC. Protein product: CASKIAGTNYEQYF.

This clone has a single count. This chain connects TRBV2 to TRBJ2-1, with 8 bases fitting TRBD2. This CDR3 has 17 amino acids. In germline, CDR1 is SNHLY, CDR2 FYNNEI. The V gene end was trimmed by 4 bases and the J gene end by 5 bases; junction bases not matched to a gene: 13. The CDR3 DNA sequence: TGTGCCAGCAGTGGAGCTCGCGGGGGGACTTATCACAATGAGCAGTTCTTC. Its translation is CASSGARGGTYHNEQFF.

The V and J genes are TRBV3-1 (or the pseudogene TRBV3-2) and TRBJ2-6, with 9 bases aligning to TRBD1. This CDR3 comprises 17 residues. Germline assignment: CDR1 LGHDT and CDR2 YNNKEL (reference sequence). The V and J ends lost 4 bases and 3 bases, in that order; junction bases with no gene match: 7. CDR3 in amino acids: CASSPNYRGRGANVLTF. The CDR3 nucleotides read TGTGCCAGCAGCCCAAACTACAGGGGGCGTGGGGCCAACGTCCTGACTTTC.

The chain carries TRBV5-4 and TRBJ1-2, with D possibly TRBD1 on 6 matching bases. V gave up 6 bases and J gave up 6 bases, with 15 bases separating them. The germline CDR1 and CDR2 sequences are SGHNT and YYREEE (reference sequence). There are 13 residues in the CDR3. The CDR3 region has the DNA TGTGCCAGCACCACGACAGGAATTAATGGCTACACCTTC. Protein: CASTTTGINGYTF.

The chain employs TRBV7-9 and TRBJ2-7; 8 bases map to TRBD1. CDR1 is SEHNR, CDR2 FQNEAQ, per germline (reference sequence). The V and J ends lost 1 base and 4 bases, in that order; junction bases with no gene match: 6. CDR3 size: 15 residues. The CDR3 here is CASSLGQGALYEQYF. For the CDR3, the DNA is TGTGCCAGCAGCTTAGGGCAGGGGGCGCTTTACGAGCAGTACTTC.

The chain employs TRBV9 and TRBJ1-1; TRBD1 might be the D (5 bases). Trimming shortened V by 4 bases and J by 1 base, and 14 bases separated the two germline ends. Germline V gene lookup returns CDR1 SGDLS and CDR2 YYNGEE. The CDR3 consists of 15 residues. The CDR3 loop is CASSQARGTNTEAFF. In nucleotides, the CDR3 is TGTGCCAGCAGCCAGGCAAGGGGTACGAACACTGAAGCTTTCTTT.

This clone showed up just a few times. The V and J genes are TRBV6-4 and TRBJ1-1; 12 nucleotides match TRBD1. V lost 4 bases to trimming and J lost 6 bases; unmatched junction nucleotides: 6. This CDR3 region has 15 residues. Germline CDR1 reads MRHNA; CDR2 reads SNTAGT. The CDR3 sequence is CASSAGTGGRSEAFF. The CDR3 coding sequence is TGTGCCAGCAGTGCTGGGACAGGGGGCCGGTCTGAAGCTTTCTTT.

This chain links TRBV12-3 or TRBV12-4 with TRBJ1-1; D perhaps matches TRBD1 (5 bases). The CDR3 has 12 amino acids. V was trimmed by 6 bases and J by 5 bases, leaving 10 bases between them. The CDR3 reads CASRRQQTEAFF. CDR3 in DNA: TGTGCCAGCAGAAGACAGCAAACTGAAGCTTTCTTT.

The rearrangement joins TRBV7-3 to TRBJ2-1, with 11 nucleotides matching TRBD1. With 4 bases clipped from V and 3 bases from J, the junction kept 2 bases outside the gene matches. From germline, CDR1 is SGHTA and CDR2 FQGTGA. CDR3 size: 15 residues. The CDR3 loop is CASSSGTGGYNEQFF. The CDR3 nucleotides are TGTGCCAGCAGCTCGGGGACAGGGGGCTACAATGAGCAGTTCTTC.

V usage is TRBV19 and J usage is TRBJ2-1, with 8 bases fitting TRBD1. Germline CDR1 and CDR2: LNHDA and SQIVND (reference sequence). CDR3 length: 14 residues. V shed 5 bases, J shed 6 bases, and the junction held 6 bases outside the gene matches. The CDR3 DNA sequence: TGTGCCAGTAGTTTCCGGACAGGGCTCAATGAGCAGTTCTTC. It codes for CASSFRTGLNEQFF.

This chain links TRBV5-1 with TRBJ1-3; D is unresolved. There are 16 residues in the CDR3. CDR1 SGHRS and CDR2 YFSETQ come from the germline V gene. Trimming took off 4 bases at V and 0 bases at J, with 14 bases between the two ends. Here the CDR3 reads CASSPGTVPSGNTIYF. Here the CDR3 DNA reads TGCGCCAGCAGCCCAGGTACCGTTCCCTCTGGAAACACCATATATTTT.

The chain links TRBV7-9 to TRBJ1-3; tentatively, D is TRBD1 (6 bases). V was pared by 5 bases and J by 3 bases, with 17 bases between. The CDR3 runs 16 residues. Germline values: CDR1 SEHNR, CDR2 FQNEAQ (reference sequence). The CDR3 reads CASSIHREKGGNTIYF. The CDR3 region has the DNA TGTGCCAGCAGCATCCACAGGGAAAAGGGTGGAAACACCATATATTTT.

The chain joins TRBV29-1 to TRBJ1-2; 7 positions agree with TRBD1. The CDR3 extends over 16 amino acids. CDR1 and CDR2 (germline): SQVTM, ANQGSEA. Trimming removed 7 bases from V and 2 bases from J; junction bases left unmatched: 16. CDR3 in DNA: TGCAGCGCAACTGTGACAGGGCCAGAGCGAAACTATGGCTACACCTTC. It yields the protein CSATVTGPERNYGYTF.

The chain couples TRBV7-2 to TRBJ1-2; D is possibly TRBD1 (6 bases). Trimming took off 0 bases at V and 6 bases at J, with 11 bases between the two ends. The CDR3 loop spans 14 amino acids. Germline CDR1 and CDR2: SGHTA and FQGNSA. CDR3 DNA sequence: TGTGCCAGCAGCTTAGCGGGGGGGACAAATGGCTACACCTTC. This codes for CASSLAGGTNGYTF.

CDR3 DNA sequence: TGTGCCAGCAGCCCCGGGACTAGCGGAAATACGCAGTATTTT. This encodes CASSPGTSGNTQYF. This rearrangement joins TRBV27 to TRBJ2-3, with 11 bases fitting TRBD2. J was trimmed by 7 bases and V by 6 bases; bases with no gene match: 6. CDR1 is MNHEY, CDR2 SMNVEV, per germline (reference sequence). The CDR3 runs 14 residues.

The rearrangement uses TRBV6-6 and TRBJ2-4; D is undetermined. Germline CDR1 is MNHNY and CDR2 is SVGAGI (reference sequence). The CDR3 extends over 11 amino acids. V lost 4 bases to trimming and J lost 8 bases, with 6 bases between them. The CDR3 region is CASSSRDIQYF. CDR3 DNA sequence: TGTGCCAGCAGTTCCCGGGACATTCAGTACTTC.